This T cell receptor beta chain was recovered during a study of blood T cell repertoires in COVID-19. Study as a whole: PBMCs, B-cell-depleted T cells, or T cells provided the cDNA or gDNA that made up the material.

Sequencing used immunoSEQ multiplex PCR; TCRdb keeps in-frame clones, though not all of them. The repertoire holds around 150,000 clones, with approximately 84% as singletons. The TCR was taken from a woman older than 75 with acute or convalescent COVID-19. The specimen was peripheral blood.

CDR3 sequence reads: CASSPPGLVSTDTQYF. As DNA, the CDR3 is TGTGCCAGCTCACCTCCGGGACTAGTGAGCACAGATACGCAGTATTTT. The V and J genes are TRBV18 and TRBJ2-3; 8 nucleotides match TRBD2. CDR3 length equals 16 residues. The germline gives CDR1 KGHSH, CDR2 LQKENI. Losses at the gene ends were 3 bases for V and 0 bases for J; bases not matched to a gene: 5.